The clone carrying this T cell receptor beta chain was detected a few times. Its antigen remains unknown. The data stem from a study of shared clonotypes between healthy human individuals. Study conclusions and caveats: Naive subsets, compared against memory subsets, generally had larger estimated richness values.

The donor population consisted of healthy HIV-negative adults with no recent acute infections or vaccinations. Donors were Caucasian adults residing in Nashville, Tennessee, USA. TCRdb's copy holds only in-frame clones and misses some; the assay was immunoSEQ multiplex PCR. The sample consists of over a million clones, 65% to 75% of them appearing once. Specimen: memory CD4+ T cells sorted from blood. Regarding subset: CD45RA-negative fraction. This sequence was found in a young man in good health.

The CDR3 DNA sequence: TGTGCCAGTAGTTTCCCCACCAACAATCAGCCCCAGCATTTT. This translates into CASSFPTNNQPQHF. The chain links TRBV19 to TRBJ1-5, with D unresolved. Germline CDR1 is LNHDA and CDR2 is SQIVND (reference sequence). Deletions cut 5 bases from V and 3 bases from J, with 11 bases between. The CDR3 is made up of 14 amino acids.